The rows below give T cell receptor beta chains drawn from one sample of a study of blood T cells in healthy people across ages. One entry per CDR3 protein, called by TCRdb with MiXCR from the 5' RACE reads. The profile shows 540,000 or so distinct CDR3 sequences, about 25% of them singletons. Material: blood. The receptors were gathered from a woman between 65 and 79 years old in good health. CDR3s include the opening cysteine and the closing phenylalanine or tryptophan. The order of the fields is J gene, clone size, V gene, D gene, CDR3 protein, CDR3 DNA. D genes are given only for firm matches. Size is stated for part of the rows, as once, few or many counts, or as a class when the clone is expanded.

j_gene: TRBJ2-2; abundance: -; v_gene: TRBV7-8; d_gene: TRBD2; CDR3aa: CASILGGKKNTGELFF; CDR3nt: TGTGCCAGCATCCTCGGGGGGAAAAAAAACACCGGGGAGCTGTTTTTT
j_gene: TRBJ2-2; abundance: -; v_gene: TRBV6-5; d_gene: -; CDR3aa: CASSRDRPRSELFF; CDR3nt: TGTGCCAGCAGTAGGGACCGCCCGAGGTCGGAGCTGTTTTTT
j_gene: TRBJ2-7; abundance: few; v_gene: TRBV5-1; d_gene: -; CDR3aa: CASSLVGGRNEQYF; CDR3nt: TGCGCCAGCAGCTTGGTGGGGGGGCGGAACGAGCAGTACTTC
j_gene: TRBJ2-4; abundance: few; v_gene: TRBV27; d_gene: -; CDR3aa: CASSTLDRSTVAKNIQYF; CDR3nt: TGTGCCAGCAGTACCCTGGACAGATCAACTGTAGCCAAAAACATTCAGTACTTC
j_gene: TRBJ1-2; abundance: few; v_gene: TRBV7-9; d_gene: -; CDR3aa: CASSLELPGYGYTF; CDR3nt: TGTGCCAGCAGCTTAGAACTCCCCGGGTATGGCTACACCTTC
j_gene: TRBJ1-5; abundance: few; v_gene: TRBV6-5; d_gene: -; CDR3aa: CASSYVAAGERGNQPQHF; CDR3nt: TGTGCCAGCAGTTATGTCGCTGCCGGGGAGCGGGGCAATCAGCCCCAGCATTTT
j_gene: TRBJ1-5; abundance: few; v_gene: TRBV7-9; d_gene: -; CDR3aa: CASSLYGGGLRNQPQHF; CDR3nt: TGTGCCAGCAGCTTATATGGGGGGGGGTTGCGCAATCAGCCCCAGCATTTT
j_gene: TRBJ2-7; abundance: once; v_gene: TRBV19; d_gene: TRBD1; CDR3aa: CASQKGQQGSYEQYF; CDR3nt: TGTGCCAGCCAAAAAGGGCAACAGGGGTCCTACGAGCAGTACTTC
j_gene: TRBJ1-1; abundance: -; v_gene: TRBV7-8; d_gene: -; CDR3aa: CATTGPQNTEAFF; CDR3nt: TGTGCTACCACCGGGCCCCAGAACACTGAAGCTTTCTTT
j_gene: TRBJ2-1; abundance: -; v_gene: TRBV10-3; d_gene: -; CDR3aa: CAISEAETRHF; CDR3nt: TGTGCCATCAGTGAGGCAGAGACCCGGCACTTC
j_gene: TRBJ1-3; abundance: -; v_gene: TRBV29-1; d_gene: -; CDR3aa: CSVDSGPSGNTIYF; CDR3nt: TGCAGCGTTGACTCAGGACCCTCTGGAAACACCATATATTTT
j_gene: TRBJ1-1; abundance: -; v_gene: TRBV20-1; d_gene: -; CDR3aa: CSARDLTEAFF; CDR3nt: TGCAGTGCTAGAGATTTAACTGAAGCTTTCTTT
j_gene: TRBJ2-5; abundance: -; v_gene: TRBV30; d_gene: TRBD2; CDR3aa: CAWSKIAGDKQETQYF; CDR3nt: TGTGCCTGGAGTAAAATAGCGGGGGATAAGCAAGAGACCCAGTACTTC
j_gene: TRBJ1-1; abundance: -; v_gene: TRBV4-2; d_gene: -; CDR3aa: CASSQDYIGGWRAFF; CDR3nt: TGTGCCAGCAGCCAAGATTATATCGGGGGATGGAGGGCTTTCTTT
j_gene: TRBJ2-4; abundance: -; v_gene: TRBV6-5; d_gene: -; CDR3aa: CASSPGELAKNIQYF; CDR3nt: TGTGCCAGCAGCCCGGGGGAGCTAGCCAAAAACATTCAGTACTTC
j_gene: TRBJ1-2; abundance: few; v_gene: TRBV5-1; d_gene: TRBD1; CDR3aa: CASSTPDRVYGYTF; CDR3nt: TGCGCCAGCAGCACCCCGGACAGGGTCTATGGCTACACCTTC
j_gene: TRBJ2-5; abundance: few; v_gene: TRBV11-3; d_gene: -; CDR3aa: CASSLAVLAGSQETQYF; CDR3nt: TGTGCCAGCAGCTTAGCGGTCCTAGCCGGCTCCCAAGAGACCCAGTACTTC
j_gene: TRBJ1-6; abundance: few; v_gene: TRBV12-3/TRBV12-4; d_gene: TRBD1; CDR3aa: CASSDRAGNSPLHF; CDR3nt: TGTGCCAGCAGCGACAGGGCGGGGAATTCACCCCTCCACTTT
j_gene: TRBJ2-5; abundance: -; v_gene: TRBV20-1; d_gene: -; CDR3aa: CSARANVKETQYF; CDR3nt: TGCAGTGCTAGAGCGAACGTGAAGGAGACCCAGTACTTC
j_gene: TRBJ2-1; abundance: -; v_gene: TRBV6-1; d_gene: -; CDR3aa: CASSPQSGGAVGEQFF; CDR3nt: TGTGCCAGCAGTCCCCAAAGTGGGGGCGCCGTGGGGGAGCAGTTCTTC
j_gene: TRBJ1-1; abundance: -; v_gene: TRBV3-1; d_gene: TRBD1; CDR3aa: CASSLMGQGAGNTEAFF; CDR3nt: TGTGCCAGCAGCCTGATGGGACAGGGGGCTGGGAACACTGAAGCTTTCTTT
j_gene: TRBJ2-1; abundance: few; v_gene: TRBV4-2; d_gene: -; CDR3aa: CASSQVGVVNEQFF; CDR3nt: TGTGCCAGCAGCCAAGTGGGGGTTGTGAATGAGCAGTTCTTC
j_gene: TRBJ1-4; abundance: few; v_gene: TRBV7-9; d_gene: -; CDR3aa: CASSLMGVGEKLFF; CDR3nt: TGTGCCAGCAGCTTAATGGGGGTTGGAGAAAAACTGTTTTTT
j_gene: TRBJ1-1; abundance: -; v_gene: TRBV20-1; d_gene: -; CDR3aa: CSARDRRQGGPEAFF; CDR3nt: TGCAGTGCTAGAGATAGGCGGCAGGGTGGGCCTGAAGCTTTCTTT
j_gene: TRBJ2-7; abundance: -; v_gene: TRBV5-1; d_gene: -; CDR3aa: CANSLGQVIYEQYF; CDR3nt: TGCGCCAACAGCTTGGGTCAGGTCATCTACGAGCAGTACTTC
j_gene: TRBJ2-5; abundance: many; v_gene: TRBV3-1; d_gene: -; CDR3aa: CASSQRDGAQETQYF; CDR3nt: TGTGCCAGCAGCCAAAGGGATGGGGCACAAGAGACCCAGTACTTC
j_gene: TRBJ2-7; abundance: few; v_gene: TRBV5-5; d_gene: -; CDR3aa: CASSLPGPIGEQYF; CDR3nt: TGTGCCAGCAGCTTACCAGGACCTATCGGCGAGCAGTACTTC
j_gene: TRBJ2-4; abundance: -; v_gene: TRBV28; d_gene: -; CDR3aa: CASTDSLTKNIQYF; CDR3nt: TGTGCCAGCACGGACAGTTTAACCAAAAACATTCAGTACTTC
j_gene: TRBJ1-4; abundance: -; v_gene: TRBV20-1; d_gene: TRBD1; CDR3aa: CSARGGGGEKLFF; CDR3nt: TGCAGTGCTAGGGGAGGGGGCGGTGAAAAACTGTTTTTT
j_gene: TRBJ2-7; abundance: few; v_gene: TRBV5-1; d_gene: -; CDR3aa: CASSVSGYEQYF; CDR3nt: TGCGCCAGCAGTGTTTCCGGGTACGAGCAGTACTTC
j_gene: TRBJ2-5; abundance: many; v_gene: TRBV4-1; d_gene: TRBD1; CDR3aa: CASSQEGQAGRGGQYF; CDR3nt: TGCGCCAGCAGCCAAGAAGGACAGGCCGGCCGTGGTGGCCAGTACTTC
j_gene: TRBJ2-7; abundance: -; v_gene: TRBV5-1; d_gene: -; CDR3aa: CASSLGNLLGYEQYF; CDR3nt: TGCGCCAGCAGCTTGGGGAACCTCCTCGGCTACGAGCAGTACTTC
j_gene: TRBJ2-1; abundance: -; v_gene: TRBV6-5; d_gene: -; CDR3aa: CASSLLHTINPYNEQFF; CDR3nt: TGTGCCAGCAGCCTACTCCATACTATTAATCCTTACAATGAGCAGTTCTTC
j_gene: TRBJ1-2; abundance: -; v_gene: TRBV2; d_gene: -; CDR3aa: CASSEEVGTNYGYTF; CDR3nt: TGTGCCAGCAGTGAAGAAGTGGGGACCAACTATGGCTACACCTTC
j_gene: TRBJ1-1; abundance: few; v_gene: TRBV3-1; d_gene: -; CDR3aa: CASSQERFSEAFF; CDR3nt: TGTGCCAGCAGCCAAGAACGGTTCTCCGAAGCTTTCTTT
j_gene: TRBJ2-5; abundance: few; v_gene: TRBV20-1; d_gene: -; CDR3aa: CSASWGDAETQYF; CDR3nt: TGCAGTGCTAGCTGGGGTGATGCGGAGACCCAGTACTTC
j_gene: TRBJ1-2; abundance: few; v_gene: TRBV6-2/TRBV6-3; d_gene: -; CDR3aa: CASTERGGEFYGYTF; CDR3nt: TGTGCCAGCACCGAACGGGGCGGTGAGTTCTATGGCTACACCTTC
j_gene: TRBJ2-1; abundance: few; v_gene: TRBV2; d_gene: -; CDR3aa: CASSSPTNEQFF; CDR3nt: TGTGCCAGCAGTAGCCCCACCAATGAGCAGTTCTTC
j_gene: TRBJ2-5; abundance: many; v_gene: TRBV6-1; d_gene: -; CDR3aa: CASTNSVAQETQYF; CDR3nt: TGTGCCAGCACCAACTCGGTGGCACAAGAGACCCAGTACTTC
j_gene: TRBJ2-3; abundance: -; v_gene: TRBV7-7; d_gene: -; CDR3aa: CASSLVSADTQYF; CDR3nt: TGTGCTAGCAGCTTAGTATCTGCAGATACGCAGTATTTT
j_gene: TRBJ2-2; abundance: -; v_gene: TRBV20-1; d_gene: -; CDR3aa: CSASGGNTGELFF; CDR3nt: TGCAGTGCTAGTGGCGGGAACACCGGGGAGCTGTTTTTT
j_gene: TRBJ1-2; abundance: few; v_gene: TRBV6-2/TRBV6-3; d_gene: -; CDR3aa: CASSYTAVYGYTF; CDR3nt: TGTGCCAGCAGTTATACGGCAGTCTATGGCTACACCTTC
j_gene: TRBJ2-5; abundance: -; v_gene: TRBV14; d_gene: -; CDR3aa: CASSQGFSETQYF; CDR3nt: TGTGCCAGCAGCCAAGGGTTTTCTGAGACCCAGTACTTC
j_gene: TRBJ2-7; abundance: -; v_gene: TRBV9; d_gene: -; CDR3aa: CASSAGGGVYEQYF; CDR3nt: TGTGCCAGCAGCGCCGGGGGCGGTGTTTACGAGCAGTACTTC
j_gene: TRBJ1-4; abundance: few; v_gene: TRBV7-8; d_gene: -; CDR3aa: CASSLAHLTNEKLFF; CDR3nt: TGTGCCAGCAGCTTAGCGCATTTAACTAATGAAAAACTGTTTTTT
j_gene: TRBJ2-1; abundance: few; v_gene: TRBV6-5; d_gene: TRBD2; CDR3aa: CASSSKPYLTSGGAEQFF; CDR3nt: TGTGCCAGCAGTTCCAAGCCCTACCTGACTAGCGGGGGGGCAGAGCAGTTCTTC
j_gene: TRBJ1-4; abundance: few; v_gene: TRBV20-1; d_gene: -; CDR3aa: CSAREGGGVRDEKLFF; CDR3nt: TGCAGTGCTAGAGAAGGGGGAGGGGTTAGGGATGAAAAACTGTTTTTT
j_gene: TRBJ2-1; abundance: -; v_gene: TRBV14; d_gene: -; CDR3aa: CASSEEEYNEQFF; CDR3nt: TGTGCCAGCAGTGAGGAGGAGTACAACGAGCAGTTCTTC
j_gene: TRBJ2-3; abundance: once; v_gene: TRBV10-3; d_gene: TRBD2; CDR3aa: CAIRAPGLADDTDTQYF; CDR3nt: TGTGCCATCAGGGCACCGGGACTAGCGGACGACACAGATACGCAGTATTTT
j_gene: TRBJ2-2; abundance: -; v_gene: TRBV12-3/TRBV12-4; d_gene: -; CDR3aa: CASSPPTPGLTGELFF; CDR3nt: TGTGCCAGCAGCCCACCAACCCCTGGGTTAACCGGGGAGCTGTTTTTT
j_gene: TRBJ1-5; abundance: -; v_gene: TRBV12-3/TRBV12-4; d_gene: -; CDR3aa: CASLQESNQPQHF; CDR3nt: TGTGCCAGCCTACAGGAATCAAATCAGCCCCAGCATTTT
j_gene: TRBJ1-1; abundance: few; v_gene: TRBV4-3; d_gene: -; CDR3aa: CASSLQAGGAVTEAFF; CDR3nt: TGCGCCAGCAGCCTCCAAGCGGGGGGGGCTGTGACTGAAGCTTTCTTT
j_gene: TRBJ1-4; abundance: -; v_gene: TRBV28; d_gene: TRBD1; CDR3aa: CASSLRGGTVEKLFF; CDR3nt: TGTGCCAGCAGTTTACGGGGGGGGACAGTCGAAAAACTGTTTTTT
j_gene: TRBJ2-3; abundance: -; v_gene: TRBV20-1; d_gene: -; CDR3aa: CSAVRTDTQYF; CDR3nt: TGCAGTGCGGTCCGCACAGATACGCAGTATTTT
j_gene: TRBJ1-2; abundance: -; v_gene: TRBV3-1; d_gene: -; CDR3aa: CASSQVFSPYGYTF; CDR3nt: TGTGCCAGCAGCCAAGTTTTCAGTCCCTATGGCTACACCTTC
j_gene: TRBJ1-2; abundance: -; v_gene: TRBV10-3; d_gene: -; CDR3aa: CAINQTPDYGYTF; CDR3nt: TGTGCCATCAACCAAACACCAGACTATGGCTACACCTTC
j_gene: TRBJ1-4; abundance: -; v_gene: TRBV4-1; d_gene: -; CDR3aa: CASSQAGGGSTNEKLFF; CDR3nt: TGCGCCAGCAGCCAAGCCGGAGGGGGGTCAACTAATGAAAAACTGTTTTTT
j_gene: TRBJ1-2; abundance: -; v_gene: TRBV11-2; d_gene: TRBD1; CDR3aa: CASRMTGADGYTF; CDR3nt: TGTGCCAGCAGGATGACAGGGGCAGATGGCTACACCTTC
j_gene: TRBJ2-2; abundance: few; v_gene: TRBV19; d_gene: -; CDR3aa: CASKRQETNTGELFF; CDR3nt: TGTGCCAGTAAAAGACAGGAAACGAACACCGGGGAGCTGTTTTTT
j_gene: TRBJ2-5; abundance: -; v_gene: TRBV18; d_gene: -; CDR3aa: CASSVAGGEETQYF; CDR3nt: TGTGCCAGCTCAGTCGCAGGCGGCGAAGAGACCCAGTACTTC